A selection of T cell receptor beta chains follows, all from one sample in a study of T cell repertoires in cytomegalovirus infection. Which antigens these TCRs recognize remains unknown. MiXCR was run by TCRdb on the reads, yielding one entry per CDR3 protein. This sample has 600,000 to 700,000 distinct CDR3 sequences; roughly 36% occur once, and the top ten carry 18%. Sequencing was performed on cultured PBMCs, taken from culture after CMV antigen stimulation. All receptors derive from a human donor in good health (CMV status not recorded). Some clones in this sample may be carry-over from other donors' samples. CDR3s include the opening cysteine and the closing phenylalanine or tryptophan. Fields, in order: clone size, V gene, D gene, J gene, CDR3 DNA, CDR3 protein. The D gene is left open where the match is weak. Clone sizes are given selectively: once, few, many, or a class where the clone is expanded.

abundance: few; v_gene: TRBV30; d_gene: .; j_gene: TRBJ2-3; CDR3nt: TGTGCCTGGAGCGCATTCCGGGGCGGCACAGATACGCAGTATTTT; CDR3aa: CAWSAFRGGTDTQYF
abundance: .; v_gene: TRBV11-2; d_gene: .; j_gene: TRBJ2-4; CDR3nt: TGTGCCAGCAGCTTGGTAGGGATGAACATTCAGTACTTC; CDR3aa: CASSLVGMNIQYF
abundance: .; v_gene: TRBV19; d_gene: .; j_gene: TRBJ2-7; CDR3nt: TGTGCCAGTAGCATCCTCGCCTGGGGCTTGGGTTACGAGCAGTACTTC; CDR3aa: CASSILAWGLGYEQYF
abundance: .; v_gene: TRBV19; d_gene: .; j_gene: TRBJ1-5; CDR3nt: TGTGCCAGTAGTATTCCGCGTCAGCCCCAGCATTTT; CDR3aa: CASSIPRQPQHF
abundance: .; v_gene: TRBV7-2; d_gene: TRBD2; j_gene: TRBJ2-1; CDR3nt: TGTGCCAGCAGCTTAGCCCTAGCGGGAGCCAGAGATGAGCAGTTCTTC; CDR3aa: CASSLALAGARDEQFF
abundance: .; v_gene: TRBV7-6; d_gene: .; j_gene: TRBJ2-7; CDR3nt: TGTGCCAGCAGCCCCACAGGGAGGCACGAGCAGTACTTC; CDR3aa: CASSPTGRHEQYF
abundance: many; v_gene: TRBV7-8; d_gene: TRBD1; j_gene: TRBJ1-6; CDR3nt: TGTGCCAGCAGCCCGGACAGGGACGATTCACCCCTCCACTTT; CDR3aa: CASSPDRDDSPLHF
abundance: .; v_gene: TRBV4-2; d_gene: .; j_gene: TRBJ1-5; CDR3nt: TGTGCCAGCAGCCAAGATAACCTGGGGGGTCAGCCCCAGCATTTT; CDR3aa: CASSQDNLGGQPQHF
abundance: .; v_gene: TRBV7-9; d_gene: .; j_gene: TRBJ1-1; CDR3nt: TGTGCCAGCAGCTTCCCGTTATCGAACACTGAAGCTTTCTTT; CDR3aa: CASSFPLSNTEAFF
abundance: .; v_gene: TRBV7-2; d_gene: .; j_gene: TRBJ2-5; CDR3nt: TGTGCCAGCAGCTTAGTGAGGGCCCAAGAGACCCAGTACTTC; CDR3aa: CASSLVRAQETQYF
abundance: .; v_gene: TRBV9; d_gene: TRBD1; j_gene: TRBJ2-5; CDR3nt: TGTGCCAGCACCCGGACAGGGGAGACCCAGTACTTC; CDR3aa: CASTRTGETQYF
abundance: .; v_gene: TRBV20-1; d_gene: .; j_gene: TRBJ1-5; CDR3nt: TGCAGTGCTAGTCCATCCGGGTCGCCCCAGCATTTT; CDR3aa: CSASPSGSPQHF
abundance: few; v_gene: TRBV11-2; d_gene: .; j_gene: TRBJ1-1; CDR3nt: .; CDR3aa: CASSLVGEGTGVF
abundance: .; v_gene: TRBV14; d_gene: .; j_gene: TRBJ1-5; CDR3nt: TGTGCCAGCAGCCAAGTAGGTCAGGGGCCTACGCCAAGGGGGGGCAATCAGCCCCAGCATTTT; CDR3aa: CASSQVGQGPTPRGGNQPQHF
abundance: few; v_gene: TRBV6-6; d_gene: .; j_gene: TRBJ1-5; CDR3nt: TGTGCCAGCAGTTACGGTTTCCCTACTCATCAGCCCCAGCATTTT; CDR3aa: CASSYGFPTHQPQHF
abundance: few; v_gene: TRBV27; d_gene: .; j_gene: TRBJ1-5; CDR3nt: TGTGCCAGCAGTTTAAATGGGACAATTTATAGCAATCAGCCCCAGCATTTT; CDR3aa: CASSLNGTIYSNQPQHF
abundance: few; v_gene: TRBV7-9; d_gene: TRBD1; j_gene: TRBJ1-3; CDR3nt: TGTGCCAGCAGCTTCTTGACAGGGGAAGGAAACACCATATATTTT; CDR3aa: CASSFLTGEGNTIYF
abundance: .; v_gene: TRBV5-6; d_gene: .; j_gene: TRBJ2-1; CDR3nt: TGTGCCAGCAGCTTTCCGTTCCAGGGCTCCTACAATGAGCAGTTCTTC; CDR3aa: CASSFPFQGSYNEQFF
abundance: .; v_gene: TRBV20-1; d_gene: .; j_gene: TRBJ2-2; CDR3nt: TGCAGTGCTAGTTTAGCGGAAACGAACACCGGGGAGCTGTTTTTT; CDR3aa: CSASLAETNTGELFF
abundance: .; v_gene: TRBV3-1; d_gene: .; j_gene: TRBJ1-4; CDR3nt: TGTGCCAGCAGCCTCGTCAGACAGACCCTAGATGAAAAACTGTTTTTT; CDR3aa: CASSLVRQTLDEKLFF
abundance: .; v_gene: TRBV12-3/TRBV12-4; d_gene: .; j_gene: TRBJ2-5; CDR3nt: TGTGCCAGCAGTTTCGTGATCCAAGAGACCCAGTACTTC; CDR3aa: CASSFVIQETQYF
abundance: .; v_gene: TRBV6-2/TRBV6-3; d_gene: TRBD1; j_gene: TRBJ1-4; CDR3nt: TGTGCCAGCAGCTCCGGGACAGCCGAAAAACTGTTTTTT; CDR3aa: CASSSGTAEKLFF
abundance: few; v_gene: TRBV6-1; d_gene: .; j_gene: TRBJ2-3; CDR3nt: TGTGCCAGCAAGAGTTCTAGCACAGATACGCAGTATTTT; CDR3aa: CASKSSSTDTQYF
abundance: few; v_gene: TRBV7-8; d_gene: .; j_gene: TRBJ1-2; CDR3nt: TGTGCCAGCAGCTTAACTAGAGCCTATGGCTACACCTTC; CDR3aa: CASSLTRAYGYTF